This T cell receptor (beta chain) was retrieved from a study of blood T cell repertoires in COVID-19. TCRdb's table, derived via immunoSEQ multiplex PCR, lists solely in-frame clones and lacks some. The table lists some 150,000 clones, over 60% of them singletons, with 2.5% to 3.5% in the top ten. CDR1 is KGHSH, CDR2 LQKENI, per germline. V lost 4 bases to trimming and J lost 7 bases; unmatched junction nucleotides: 9. The CDR3 is 15 amino acids. This sequence joins TRBV18 and TRBJ2-2; 7 bases are shared with TRBD1. The source of this sequence is a woman aged 45-60 years who had recovered from COVID-19. Input material: PBMCs or T cells enriched from blood (not recorded which). DNA of the CDR3: TGTGCCAGCTCACTTCGACAGGGTCGGGGCGGGGAGCTGTTTTTT. Its protein is CASSLRQGRGGELFF.